This is a list of T cell receptor beta chains from one sample in a study of neurological immune-mediated disorders. From the 5' RACE reads, TCRdb called clonotypes with MiXCR, one entry per CDR3 protein. The sample records some 14,000 distinct CDR3 sequences, approximately 7.7% being singletons. The specimen was CD8+ T cells from blood. The receptors were gathered from a woman in her 40s in good health. CDR3s include the opening cysteine and the closing phenylalanine or tryptophan. The order of the fields is D gene, clone size, V gene, J gene, CDR3 protein, CDR3 DNA. A D gene is named only where the DNA matches it firmly. The size entry gives once, few, many or a size class.

-	many	TRBV20-1	TRBJ2-7	CSASLQGRSEQYF	TGCAGTGCTTCCTTACAGGGGAGGAGCGAGCAGTACTTC
-	many	TRBV1	TRBJ2-3	CTSSHITKTQRDTQYF	TGCACCAGCAGCCATATAACTAAAACGCAGCGAGATACGCAGTATTTT
TRBD1	many	TRBV2	TRBJ1-6	CASSGLGTEGSPLHF	TGTGCCAGCAGTGGTTTAGGGACAGAGGGATCACCCCTCCACTTT
TRBD2	many	TRBV2	TRBJ2-1	CASGPSGSGAYNEQFF	TGTGCCAGCGGGCCCAGCGGGAGCGGGGCCTACAATGAGCAGTTCTTC
-	many	TRBV7-9	TRBJ2-2	CASSAGRGGIYVTGELFF	TGTGCCAGCAGCGCCGGGAGAGGCGGGATCTACGTCACCGGGGAGCTGTTTTTT
TRBD2	many	TRBV20-1	TRBJ2-2	CSARDISGVAGVNTGELFF	TGCAGTGCTAGAGATATCTCCGGGGTAGCGGGAGTGAACACCGGGGAGCTGTTTTTT
-	many	TRBV4-1	TRBJ2-1	CASSQEGFNNEQFF	TGCGCCAGCAGCCAGGAGGGTTTCAACAATGAGCAGTTCTTC
TRBD2	many	TRBV7-9	TRBJ2-1	CASGAGGPSNEQFF	TGTGCCAGCGGGGCGGGAGGGCCCAGCAATGAGCAGTTCTTC
-	many	TRBV5-1	TRBJ2-1	CASTPVGAYNEQFF	TGCGCCAGCACACCGGTAGGCGCTTACAATGAGCAGTTCTTC
-	many	TRBV12-3/TRBV12-4	TRBJ1-1	CASSPAGWTEAFF	TGTGCCAGCAGCCCCGCGGGGTGGACTGAAGCTTTCTTT
-	many	TRBV5-1	TRBJ1-2	CASSVLGRGGYTF	TGCGCCAGCAGTGTGCTGGGGCGGGGTGGCTACACCTTC
-	many	TRBV12-3/TRBV12-4	TRBJ2-5	CASSLDPGIQETQYF	TGTGCCAGCAGTTTAGATCCCGGAATCCAAGAGACCCAGTACTTC
TRBD1	many	TRBV10-3	TRBJ2-2	CAIMGTGTNTGELFF	TGTGCCATCATGGGGACAGGGACGAACACCGGGGAGCTGTTTTTT
-	many	TRBV4-1	TRBJ1-1	CASSQEKDEDEAFF	TGCGCCAGCAGCCAAGAAAAGGACGAAGATGAAGCTTTCTTT
-	many	TRBV3-1	TRBJ2-6	CASSQDGTSGANVLTF	TGTGCCAGCAGCCAAGACGGTACTTCTGGGGCCAACGTCCTGACTTTC
-	many	TRBV5-5	TRBJ2-2	CASSSETGELFF	TGTGCCAGCAGTTCAGAGACCGGGGAGCTGTTTTTT
-	many	TRBV6-6	TRBJ1-5	CASGKGDQPQHF	TGTGCCAGCGGGAAGGGGGACCAGCCCCAGCATTTT
-	many	TRBV7-9	TRBJ2-5	CASSGGLSETQYF	TGTGCCAGCAGTGGGGGACTGTCAGAGACCCAGTACTTC
-	many	TRBV5-1	TRBJ2-1	CASSLLGNEQFF	TGCGCCAGCAGCTTATTAGGGAATGAGCAGTTCTTC
-	many	TRBV27	TRBJ2-5	CASSFGRGETQYF	TGTGCCAGCAGTTTCGGAAGGGGGGAGACCCAGTACTTC
-	medium-sized	TRBV9	TRBJ1-2	CASSVWSGDGYTF	TGTGCCAGCAGCGTATGGTCAGGTGATGGCTACACCTTC
-	many	TRBV2	TRBJ1-6	CASTPLGGPLHF	TGTGCCAGCACTCCGTTGGGGGGACCCCTCCACTTT